This T cell receptor (beta chain) was obtained from a study of blood T cell repertoires in COVID-19. The wider study: Spain, Italy and the United States supplied samples that represented acute and convalescent COVID-19. PBMCs, B-cell-depleted T cells, or T cells were the source of the cDNA or gDNA that made up the material.

In the original workflow: Quantification of nucleated cells was approximated via reference gene primer amplification. Sequencing was performed with immunoSEQ multiplex PCR; in TCRdb, only in-frame clones are kept and a portion is missing. V and J calls and clone size are as listed in that table; D and trimming were resolved from the DNA. The sample holds 150,000 to 200,000 clones; around four fifths are singletons and the top ten take approximately 19%. CDR3 length: 17 residues. V lost 0 bases and J 7 bases, leaving 20 bases between the germline ends. Germline loops: CDR1 KGHDR, CDR2 SFDVKD. The specimen sequenced was peripheral blood. The V gene is TRBV24-1, the J gene TRBJ1-2; D possibly corresponds to TRBD1 (5 bases). This clonotype was sampled from a woman aged 80 or over with acute or convalescent COVID-19. DNA for the CDR3: TGTGCCACCAGTGATTTGGTCCCCGTCCCGGGGGTTGGTGGCTACACCTTC. Amino acids: CATSDLVPVPGVGGYTF.